The 4 T cell receptor beta chains in this list originate from one sample, sequenced in a study of spatial heterogeneity in lung cancer. TCRdb analysed the 5' RACE reads with MiXCR anew, one entry per CDR3 protein. The sample has about 120,000 distinct CDR3 sequences; 10% to 15% are singletons. The time point: blood at routine non-recurrence follow-up after resection. No cells were sorted before sequencing. The whole RNA sequenced was extracted from tumor, nontumor lung or frozen PBMC. Source: PBMCs, taken at follow-up. Receptors originate from a male donor with early-stage non-small cell lung cancer.

The chain couples TRBV7-9 to TRBJ1-6; 9 bases agree with TRBD1. Germline trimming cut 4 bases from V and 8 bases from J; bases unmatched to any gene: 6. This CDR3 region has 15 residues. Germline CDR1 reads SEHNR; CDR2 reads FQNEAQ (reference sequence). CDR3 sequence reads: CASSYTGQGDSPLHF. The CDR3 bases are TGTGCCAGCAGCTACACGGGACAGGGAGATTCACCCCTCCACTTT.

This rearrangement joins TRBV12-3 or TRBV12-4 to TRBJ2-7; D uncertain. V lost 1 base, J lost 4 bases, and 14 bases lay in between. This CDR3 is 15 amino acids long. CDR3 bases: TGTGCCAGCAGTTTAGAAGGGCGGAAAGGATACGAGCAGTACTTC. It specifies CASSLEGRKGYEQYF.

This clonotype was recorded at least ten times. The chain has TRBV25-1 and TRBJ1-1; D remains unclear. Trimming took 6 bases from V and 0 from J, leaving 17 bases between them. Germline V lookup: CDR1 MGHDK, CDR2 SYGVNS. The CDR3 runs 16 residues. CDR3 nucleotides: TGTGCCAGCAGACTGGGAGGAGGAGGACTGAACACTGAAGCTTTCTTT. The encoded protein is CASRLGGGGLNTEAFF.

The chain uses TRBV7-8 and TRBJ2-2; possibly TRBD1 for D (6 bases). The germline V and J ends were trimmed by 2 bases and 4 bases, with 14 bases remaining between them. The CDR3 spans 16 residues. Germline CDR1 is SGHVS and CDR2 is FQNEAQ. CDR3 bases: TGTGCCAGCAGCTTATCAACAGGGACCGGCACCGGGGAGCTGTTTTTT. It is translated as CASSLSTGTGTGELFF.